The 32 T cell receptor beta chains given below trace back to one sample, sequenced in a study of Ad26.COV2.S vaccination and SARS-CoV-2 variants. Clones were read by immunoSEQ multiplex PCR, and TCRdb kept only the in-frame ones, dropping some. The table has approximately 240,000 clones, 85% to 90% seen once. Treatment denoted: roughly 20 received Ad26.COV2.S at low or high dose, single or two shots; about five received placebo; per-sample allocation not given. After the first vaccine or placebo injection, samples were drawn on day 63. The starting material was peripheral blood, obtained in a trial of Ad26.COV2.S vaccine versus placebo. These receptors came from a person between 18 and 60 years old who received the Ad26.COV2.S COVID-19 vaccine or a placebo.

The chain joins TRBV7-9 to TRBJ2-5, with 11 bases identical to TRBD2. The CDR3 is 16 amino acids. Unmatched junction bases numbered 9, after V lost 6 bases and J lost 3 bases. The germline gives CDR1 SEHNR, CDR2 FQNEAQ (reference sequence). CDR3 loop: CASRRLAGGPEETQYF. In nucleotides, the CDR3 is TGTGCCAGCAGACGTTTAGCGGGGGGGCCGGAAGAGACCCAGTACTTC.

The rearrangement links TRBV7-9 to TRBJ2-1; D is possibly TRBD1 (6 bases). CDR1 and CDR2 from the germline V gene are SEHNR and FQNEAQ (reference sequence). The CDR3 consists of 14 residues. The V end lost 5 bases, the J end lost 6 bases, and 14 bases lay between the germline ends. CDR3: CASSPWTATNEQFF. CDR3 DNA: TGTGCCAGCAGCCCCTGGACAGCCACCAATGAGCAGTTCTTC.

The genes are TRBV7-9 and TRBJ1-2, with 7 bases that match TRBD1. In germline, CDR1 is SEHNR, CDR2 FQNEAQ (reference sequence). The CDR3 has 16 residues. V trimming: 2 bases; J trimming: 4 bases; junction bases outside the gene matches: 10. CDR3 in DNA: TGTGCCAGCAGCTTACGGGACAGCACCGCGGGCTATGGCTACACCTTC. Its translation: CASSLRDSTAGYGYTF.

The sample holds a few counts of this clone. The chain uses TRBV4-1 and TRBJ1-6; D not resolved. Per the germline V gene, CDR1 is MGHRA and CDR2 is YSYEKL. The V end was cut by 4 bases, the J end by 11 bases, with 15 bases between. The CDR3 extends over 14 amino acids. The CDR3 protein is CASSPGPPGTPLHF. CDR3 coding DNA: TGCGCCAGCAGCCCCGGGCCACCCGGGACACCCCTCCACTTT.

The chain links TRBV7-9 to TRBJ2-2, with D unresolved. Looked up from germline, CDR1 is SEHNR and CDR2 is FQNEAQ (reference sequence). This CDR3 has 12 residues. Deletions cut 2 bases from V and 6 bases from J, with 4 bases between. CDR3 amino acids: CASSLLSGELFF. CDR3 sequence (DNA): TGTGCCAGCAGCTTACTATCCGGGGAGCTGTTTTTT.

The V and J genes are TRBV4-1 and TRBJ1-2; D gene unclear. Germline loops: CDR1 MGHRA, CDR2 YSYEKL. The CDR3 has 14 amino acids. Trimming shortened V by 4 bases and J by 2 bases, and 11 bases separated the two germline ends. The CDR3 spells CASSLPGGNYGYTF. CDR3 nucleotide sequence: TGCGCCAGCAGCCTTCCGGGAGGGAACTATGGCTACACCTTC.

The sample holds a few counts of this clone. Other DNA sequences within the sample encode an identical CDR3. The chain has TRBV6-5 and TRBJ1-1; D unclear. Germline CDR1 reads MNHEY; CDR2 reads SVGAGI. The CDR3 spans 13 residues. With 8 bases removed from V and 1 base from J, the gap between germline ends came to 11 bases. In DNA form, the CDR3 reads TGTGCCAGCCGGCGGGGTTCGAACACTGAAGCTTTCTTT. It specifies CASRRGSNTEAFF.

This clone was seen more than once but under ten times. V gene TRBV2 combines with J gene TRBJ2-2, with a tentative D call TRBD1 (6 bases). Trimming removed 5 bases at V and 2 bases at J, with 9 bases between. The germline gives CDR1 SNHLY, CDR2 FYNNEI. This CDR3 comprises 14 residues. CDR3 amino acids: CASSSDSNTGELFF. Written as DNA, the CDR3 is TGTGCCAGCAGTTCGGACAGTAACACCGGGGAGCTGTTTTTT.

The chain carries TRBV19 and TRBJ1-2, with D possibly matching TRBD1 (5 bases). The CDR3 totals 13 residues. Germline V lookup: CDR1 LNHDA, CDR2 SQIVND (reference sequence). Trimming cost V 4 bases and J 3 bases, with 9 bases left between them. The CDR3: CASSTRGDYGYTF. CDR3 in DNA: TGTGCCAGTAGTACGAGGGGAGACTATGGCTACACCTTC.

The chain couples TRBV6-4 to TRBJ2-1, with 14 nucleotides matching TRBD2. This CDR3 is 19 amino acids long. CDR1 MRHNA and CDR2 SNTAGT come from the germline V gene. After removal of 2 bases from V and 7 bases from J, the junction contained 13 bases not matched to a gene. The CDR3 region has the DNA TGTGCCAGCAGTGACCTTCTCTATCCGGGACTAGCGGGAGTAAATGAGCAGTTCTTC. The encoded protein is CASSDLLYPGLAGVNEQFF.

The chain is built from TRBV29-1 and TRBJ1-3, with TRBD1 as a possible D gene (5 bases). The CDR3 totals 14 residues. Germline loops: CDR1 SQVTM, CDR2 ANQGSEA. With 4 bases removed from V and 8 bases from J, the gap between germline ends came to 18 bases. CDR3 protein: CSVVGPPNLDTIYF. The CDR3 bases are TGCAGCGTTGTGGGGCCCCCGAATTTGGACACCATATATTTT.

The chain links TRBV7-8 to TRBJ2-5; 13 bases map to TRBD2. There are 17 residues in the CDR3. V lost 4 bases, J lost 0 bases, and 5 bases stayed unmatched. Germline CDR1 SGHVS, CDR2 FQNEAQ. CDR3 region: CASSYGLAGAYQETQYF. The CDR3 DNA follows: TGTGCCAGCAGCTACGGACTAGCGGGGGCCTACCAAGAGACCCAGTACTTC.

This clone was counted many times. V and J are TRBV6-1 and TRBJ2-7, with 10 bases aligning to TRBD2. The V and J ends lost 3 bases and 3 bases, in that order; junction bases with no gene match: 5. Germline CDR1 and CDR2: MNHNS and SASEGT. The length of the CDR3 is 15 residues. CDR3: CASSERSSGGYEQYF. In DNA, the CDR3 is TGTGCCAGCAGTGAGCGATCTAGCGGGGGCTACGAGCAGTACTTC.

The chain employs TRBV6-1 and TRBJ1-6, with 8 bases matching TRBD1. Germline V gene sequence: CDR1 MNHNS, CDR2 SASEGT. The V and J ends lost 3 bases and 1 base, in that order; junction bases with no gene match: 5. CDR3 size: 17 residues. Here the CDR3 reads CASSERQGASYNSPLHF. DNA for the CDR3: TGTGCCAGCAGTGAGCGGCAGGGGGCGTCCTATAATTCACCCCTCCACTTT.

CDR3 sequence reads: CATSDTSGTESTDTQYF. In DNA, the CDR3 is TGTGCCACCAGTGATACGTCCGGGACCGAGAGCACAGATACGCAGTATTTT. The rearrangement uses TRBV24-1 and TRBJ2-3; D could derive from TRBD1 or TRBD2 (5 bases each). The germline V gene has CDR1 KGHDR and CDR2 SFDVKD. There are 17 residues in the CDR3. With 3 bases removed from V and 0 bases from J, the gap between germline ends came to 15 bases.

The chain has TRBV7-2 and TRBJ1-6; TRBD1 might be the D (5 bases). Germline values: CDR1 SGHTA, CDR2 FQGNSA. The CDR3 is made up of 15 amino acids. Between the trimmed V and J ends, which lost 3 bases and 7 bases, there was a span of 13 bases. The CDR3 sequence is CASSLGRLRNSPLHF. DNA for the CDR3: TGTGCCAGCAGCTTGGGACGGCTTAGAAATTCACCCCTCCACTTT. The full variable domain, its missing parts supplied by reference TRBV7-2 and TRBJ1-6, is GAGVSQSPSNKVTEKGKDVELRCDPISGHTALYWYRQSLGQGLEFLIYFQGNSAPDKSGLPSDRFSAERTGGSVSTLTIQRTQQEDSAVYLCASSLGRLRNSPLHFGNGTRLTVT.

The genes are TRBV27 and TRBJ1-1; possibly TRBD1 for D (6 bases). Germline V lookup: CDR1 MNHEY, CDR2 SMNVEV (reference sequence). V lost 2 bases and J lost 1, with 8 bases in between. This CDR3 contains 14 residues. CDR3 nucleotides: TGTGCCAGCAGTTTAACAGGGCGGAACACTGAAGCTTTCTTT. This sequence encodes CASSLTGRNTEAFF.

The chain couples TRBV24-1 to TRBJ1-1, with D possibly TRBD1 on 6 matching bases. Trimming removed 0 bases from V and 5 bases from J, with 12 bases in between. The CDR3 is 15 residues long. Germline-derived CDR1 and CDR2 are KGHDR and SFDVKD. CDR3 in amino acids: CATSDLGGAGTEAFF. The CDR3 DNA reads as TGTGCCACCAGTGATTTGGGGGGCGCAGGTACTGAAGCTTTCTTT.

This clone was seen at least ten times. The rearrangement links TRBV5-6 to TRBJ1-2; D call uncertain. Germline CDR1 SGHDT, CDR2 YYEEEE. This CDR3 comprises 14 residues. V was shortened by 2 bases and J by 4 bases, with 12 bases between the two germline ends. CDR3 in amino acids: CASSFPTPSYGYTF. CDR3 sequence (DNA): TGTGCCAGCAGCTTTCCTACCCCTAGCTATGGCTACACCTTC.

The chain couples TRBV7-2 to TRBJ2-7; TRBD1 aligns across 11 bases. This CDR3 has 15 residues. The germline gives CDR1 SGHTA, CDR2 FQGNSA. J gave up 4 bases and V 0 bases, and 2 bases lay outside the gene matches. CDR3 DNA sequence: TGTGCCAGCAGCTTAGCGGACAGGGGGCTGTACGAGCAGTACTTC. Translation: CASSLADRGLYEQYF.

The chain joins TRBV5-4 to TRBJ2-1; D is possibly TRBD2 (5 bases). V lost 0 bases to trimming and J lost 4 bases, with 8 bases between them. In germline, CDR1 is SGHNT, CDR2 YYREEE (reference sequence). CDR3 length: 14 amino acids. CDR3 coding DNA: TGTGCCAGCAGCTTGGAACTAGTTTACAATGAGCAGTTCTTC. This sequence encodes CASSLELVYNEQFF.

A single count supports this clone. The chain employs TRBV5-6 and TRBJ1-1, with D perhaps TRBD1 (6 bases). V lost 2 bases, J lost 2 bases, and 13 bases lay in between. The V gene's germline CDR1 is SGHDT and CDR2 YYEEEE. The CDR3 is 15 residues long. The DNA of the CDR3 is TGTGCCAGCAGCTTCGAGGGGGAACTTAACACTGAAGCTTTCTTT. This encodes CASSFEGELNTEAFF.

This clone has only one observation. The chain joins TRBV28 to TRBJ1-5; possible D gene TRBD1, 5 bases. The CDR3 sequence is 15 residues long. Germline V gene data show CDR1 as MDHEN and CDR2 as SYDVKM. V shed 7 bases and J shed 1 base, with 14 bases lying between them. CDR3 nucleotide sequence: TGTGCCAGCACTCTGGGGGGGGTCAGCAATCAGCCCCAGCATTTT. Translating gives CASTLGGVSNQPQHF.

The chain couples TRBV30 to TRBJ2-7; possible D gene TRBD2, 6 bases. The V end was cut by 0 bases, the J end by 6 bases, with 15 bases between. In germline, CDR1 is GTSNPN, CDR2 SVGIG (reference sequence). The CDR3 length is 14 residues. In DNA form, the CDR3 reads TGTGCCTGGAGTGTCTCCTCTCTGGGAGGCGAGCAGTACTTC. Its translation is CAWSVSSLGGEQYF.

This chain joins TRBV20-1 and TRBJ2-1, with a weak D call TRBD2 (6 bases). The V end was cut by 3 bases, the J end by 2 bases, with 11 bases between. Germline CDR1 is DFQATT and CDR2 is SNEGSKA (reference sequence). The CDR3 loop spans 14 amino acids. The CDR3 spells CSASRPGAYNEQFF. CDR3 in DNA: TGCAGTGCTAGTCGCCCGGGGGCCTACAATGAGCAGTTCTTC.

The CDR3 is CASRYRQPNTEAFF. CDR3 nucleotides: TGTGCCAGCAGATATCGACAGCCGAACACTGAAGCTTTCTTT. V is TRBV6-5 and J is TRBJ1-1; maybe TRBD1 (5 bases). The CDR3 spans 14 residues. Germline CDR1 MNHEY, CDR2 SVGAGI. With 6 bases removed from V and 1 base from J, the gap between germline ends came to 12 bases.

The chain uses TRBV3-1 (or the pseudogene TRBV3-2) and TRBJ1-1; 7 bases are shared with TRBD1. Germline V gives CDR1 LGHDT, CDR2 YNNKEL (reference sequence). The V gene end was trimmed by 0 bases and the J gene end by 11 bases; junction bases not matched to a gene: 9. The length of the CDR3 is 14 residues. In nucleotides, the CDR3 is TGTGCCAGCAGCCAAGAGGAGGGGGCCTGCGAGGCTTTCTTT. It codes for CASSQEEGACEAFF.

V is TRBV4-3 and J is TRBJ2-7; a weak D match, TRBD1 (6 bases). Germline V gene data show CDR1 as LGHNA and CDR2 as YSLEER. V lost 3 bases to trimming and J lost 4 bases, with 16 bases between them. The CDR3 is 15 amino acids. The CDR3 protein is CASSQWETGIYEQYF. CDR3 in DNA: TGCGCCAGCAGCCAGTGGGAGACAGGTATATACGAGCAGTACTTC.

This clone appeared a few times. This chain uses TRBV9 with TRBJ1-6, with a weak D call TRBD1 (5 bases). V lost 3 bases and J lost 13, with 20 bases in between. Germline loops: CDR1 SGDLS, CDR2 YYNGEE. The CDR3 runs to 15 residues. The CDR3 DNA sequence: TGTGCCAGCAGCGCAACCGGGACGGCCGGATCCCCCCTCCACTTT. Translating gives CASSATGTAGSPLHF. Drawing the rest from reference TRBV9 and TRBJ1-6, the complete variable domain is DSGVTQTPKHLITATGQRVTLRCSPRSGDLSVYWYQQSLDQGLQFLIQYYNGEERAKGNILERFSAQQFPDLHSELNLSSLELGDSALYFCASSATGTAGSPLHFGNGTRLTVT.

The chain has TRBV28 and TRBJ1-2, with TRBD1 matching over 7 bases. Losses at the gene ends were 3 bases for V and 4 bases for J; bases not matched to a gene: 5. Germline V gene data show CDR1 as MDHEN and CDR2 as SYDVKM. The CDR3 is made up of 14 amino acids. CDR3 loop: CASSLTGSSYGYTF. DNA of the CDR3: TGTGCCAGCAGTTTGACAGGGTCCTCCTATGGCTACACCTTC.

The rearrangement links TRBV7-3 to TRBJ2-3; D perhaps matches TRBD2 (5 bases). There are 14 residues in the CDR3. The V and J ends lost 5 bases and 4 bases respectively, with 13 bases between them. CDR1 and CDR2 from the germline V gene are SGHTA and FQGTGA. DNA for the CDR3: TGTGCCAGCAGCCCCACTAGGAGTCCAGATACGCAGTATTTT. Its protein is CASSPTRSPDTQYF.

The V call is TRBV5-1, the J call TRBJ2-2; D unclear. V was cut by 1 base and J by 7 bases, with 8 bases left in between. CDR3 size: 13 residues. Looked up from germline, CDR1 is SGHRS and CDR2 is YFSETQ. CDR3 residues: CASSLLGNGELFF. CDR3 DNA sequence: TGCGCCAGCAGCTTGTTGGGGAACGGGGAGCTGTTTTTT.